This T cell receptor (beta chain) was documented in a study of T cell responses to AZD1222 COVID-19 vaccine. Findings and caveats of the study: Among AZD1222 vaccinees, only 5 to 7 were seropositive at baseline.

TCRdb's copy holds only in-frame clones and misses some; the assay was immunoSEQ multiplex PCR. The profile shows fewer than 200,000 clones, more than 90% of them singletons. Concerning this clone itself: Its antigen is not known.

The origin of this receptor is an adult who received the MenACWY meningococcal vaccine as a control. This specimen consisted of peripheral blood, obtained 28 days after the second dose of the MenACWY control vaccine.

Here the CDR3 reads CASSLETREAFF. The DNA for the CDR3 is TGTGCCAGCAGCCTAGAGACAAGGGAAGCTTTCTTT. V usage is TRBV7-9 and J usage is TRBJ1-1; D ambiguous. The V and J ends lost 5 bases and 8 bases respectively, with 12 bases between them. Looked up from germline, CDR1 is SEHNR and CDR2 is FQNEAQ (reference sequence). CDR3 size: 12 residues.